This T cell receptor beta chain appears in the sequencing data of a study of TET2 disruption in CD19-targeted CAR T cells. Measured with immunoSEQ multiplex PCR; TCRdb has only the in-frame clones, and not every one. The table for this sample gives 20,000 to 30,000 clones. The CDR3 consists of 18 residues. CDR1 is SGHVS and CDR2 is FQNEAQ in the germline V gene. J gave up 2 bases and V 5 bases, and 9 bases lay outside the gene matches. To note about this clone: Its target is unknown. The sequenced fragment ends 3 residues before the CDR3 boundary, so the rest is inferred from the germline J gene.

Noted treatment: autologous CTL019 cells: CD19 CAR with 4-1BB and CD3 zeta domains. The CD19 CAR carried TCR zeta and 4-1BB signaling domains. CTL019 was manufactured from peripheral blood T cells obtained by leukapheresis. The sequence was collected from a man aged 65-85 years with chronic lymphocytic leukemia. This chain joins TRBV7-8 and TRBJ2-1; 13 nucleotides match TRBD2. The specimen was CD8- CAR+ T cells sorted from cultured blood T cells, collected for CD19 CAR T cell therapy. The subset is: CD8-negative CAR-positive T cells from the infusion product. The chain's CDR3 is CASSRRTSGGHTYNEQFF. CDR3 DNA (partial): TGTGCCAGCAGCCGTAGGACTAGCGGGGGCCACACCTACAATGAG.